This paragraph reports one TCR beta chain. Its matching antigen is unknown. A much larger clone lies a single base off, so this may be a read error. Molecules of cDNA were individually given unique molecular identifiers that were attached to them. TCRdb processed the 5' RACE reads anew with MiXCR; each CDR3 protein has one entry. This sample yields 30,000 to 35,000 distinct CDR3 sequences, of which roughly 7% are seen a single time; about 3% belongs to the top ten. This specimen belongs to a study of early T cells in non-severe SARS-CoV-2 infection. Across the study: Bulk RNA taken from unsorted whole blood was sequenced, leaving chains unpaired.

Study findings and constraints: Matching results from VDJdb favored anti-spike CD8 responses, leaving private and CD4 specificities undetected.

Unmatched junction bases numbered 12, after V lost 5 bases and J lost 4 bases. Germline V CDR1 and CDR2: SGHVS, FNYEAQ. The CDR3 covers 16 residues. This sequence was found in an adult who was a healthcare worker with PCR-confirmed SARS-CoV-2 infection or an uninfected control (not recorded which). The chain recombines TRBV7-6 with TRBJ1-2; 8 nucleotides align to TRBD1. Material: whole blood. CDR3 in amino acids: CASSHAPGQAFYGYTF. The CDR3 region has the DNA TGTGCCAGCAGCCACGCCCCGGGACAGGCCTTCTATGGCTACACCTTC.